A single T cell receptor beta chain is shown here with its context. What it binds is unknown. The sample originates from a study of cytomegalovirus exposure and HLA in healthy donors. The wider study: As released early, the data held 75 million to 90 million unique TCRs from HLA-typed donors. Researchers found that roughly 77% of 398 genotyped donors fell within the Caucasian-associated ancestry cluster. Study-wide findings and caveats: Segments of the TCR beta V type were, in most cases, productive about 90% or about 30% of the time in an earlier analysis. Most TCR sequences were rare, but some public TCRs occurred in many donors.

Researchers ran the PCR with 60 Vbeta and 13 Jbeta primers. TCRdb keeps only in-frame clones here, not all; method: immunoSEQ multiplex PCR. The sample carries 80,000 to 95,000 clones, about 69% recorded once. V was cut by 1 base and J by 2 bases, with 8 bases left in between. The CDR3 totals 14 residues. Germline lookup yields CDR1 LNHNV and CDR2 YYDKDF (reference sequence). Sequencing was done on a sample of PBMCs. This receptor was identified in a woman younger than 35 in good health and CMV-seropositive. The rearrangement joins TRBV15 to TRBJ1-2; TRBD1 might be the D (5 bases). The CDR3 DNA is TGTGCCACCAGCAGAGCGGCAGGGAACTATGGCTACACCTTC. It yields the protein CATSRAAGNYGYTF.